This TCR beta chain derives from a study of OX40 agonist ivuxolimab in advanced cancers. The repertoire was sequenced with immunoSEQ multiplex PCR; TCRdb's copy has only in-frame clones and lacks some. The sample carries under 85,000 clones, around 90% recorded once. The CDR3 spans 13 residues. Trimming left V 3 bases short and J 7 bases short, with 12 bases between. Germline assignment: CDR1 MNHEY and CDR2 SVGAGI. The TCR originated in an adult with an advanced solid tumor such as melanoma, head and neck, liver or kidney cancer. This specimen was CD4+ or CD8+ T cells sorted from blood, taken in a trial of the OX40 agonist ivuxolimab. The genes are TRBV6-5 and TRBJ1-2; D unresolved. CDR3 bases: TGTGCCAGCAGTTATCCCGGCCGGGGTGGCTACACCTTC. Translating gives CASSYPGRGGYTF.